This T cell receptor (beta chain) came from a study of T cell responses to AZD1222 COVID-19 vaccine. As for the study in general: Analysis merged second doses at about 4 or about 12 weeks. Study outcomes and limitations: Only a handful of AZD1222 recipients, six or seven in all, had baseline seropositivity. Breadth and depth of Spike-specific TCRs rose after two AZD1222 doses. Spike was spanned by vaccine-associated CD4 TCRs, which were dominant at 160-218 and 743-854.

TCRdb keeps only in-frame clones here, not all; method: immunoSEQ multiplex PCR. The sample records roughly 100,000 clones, 90% being singletons. About this clone: Its target is unknown.

V shed 5 bases and J shed 4 bases, with 12 bases lying between them. Germline V gives CDR1 SQVTM, CDR2 ANQGSEA. The CDR3 contains 13 residues. The input for sequencing was peripheral blood, taken on day 0 of AZD1222 vaccination. This TCR was recovered from an adult in good health. The rearrangement joins TRBV29-1 to TRBJ1-5, with a weak D call TRBD1 (6 bases). The CDR3 nucleotides are TGCAGCGTTTCGGGGACAATAAATCAGCCCCAGCATTTT. Its translation is CSVSGTINQPQHF.